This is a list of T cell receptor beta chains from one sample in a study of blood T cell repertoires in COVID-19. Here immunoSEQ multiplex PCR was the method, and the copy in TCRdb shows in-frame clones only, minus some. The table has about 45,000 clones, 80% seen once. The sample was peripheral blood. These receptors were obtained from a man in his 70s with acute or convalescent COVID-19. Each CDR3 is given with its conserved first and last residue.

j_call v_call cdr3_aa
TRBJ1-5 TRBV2 CASSGDRGNQPQHF
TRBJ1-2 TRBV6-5 CASSYSRREGGYTF
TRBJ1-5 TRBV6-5 CASSSQEGNQPQHF
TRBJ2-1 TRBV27 CATRDRVVYNEQFF
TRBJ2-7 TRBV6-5 CASSYSRTSGGYEQYF
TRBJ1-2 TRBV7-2 CASSLLGRAEANYGYTF
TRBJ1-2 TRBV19 CASSLGGSGYTF
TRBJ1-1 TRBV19 CASSSTTGKAFF
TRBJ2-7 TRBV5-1 CASSLGVYEQYF
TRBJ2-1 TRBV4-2 CASSQEASAYNEQFF
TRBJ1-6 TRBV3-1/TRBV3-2 CASSQGSGEGNSPLHF